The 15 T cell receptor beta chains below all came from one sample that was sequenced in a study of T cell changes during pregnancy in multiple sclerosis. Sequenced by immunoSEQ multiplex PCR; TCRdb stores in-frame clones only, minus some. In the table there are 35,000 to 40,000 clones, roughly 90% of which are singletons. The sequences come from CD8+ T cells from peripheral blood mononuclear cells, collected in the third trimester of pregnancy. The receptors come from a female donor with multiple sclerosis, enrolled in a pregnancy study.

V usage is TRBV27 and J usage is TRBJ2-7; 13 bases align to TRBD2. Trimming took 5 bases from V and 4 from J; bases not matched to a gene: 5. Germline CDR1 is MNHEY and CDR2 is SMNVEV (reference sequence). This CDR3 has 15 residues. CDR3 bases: TGTGCCAGCAGTCCTGGGACTAGCGGGAAGTACGAGCAGTACTTC. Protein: CASSPGTSGKYEQYF.

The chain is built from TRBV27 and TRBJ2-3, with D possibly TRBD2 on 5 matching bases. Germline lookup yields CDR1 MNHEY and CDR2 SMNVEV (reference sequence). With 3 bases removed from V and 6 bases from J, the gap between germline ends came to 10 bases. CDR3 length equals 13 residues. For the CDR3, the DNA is TGTGCCAGCAGTTTTTCCAGAGGGGATACGCAGTATTTT. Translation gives CASSFSRGDTQYF.

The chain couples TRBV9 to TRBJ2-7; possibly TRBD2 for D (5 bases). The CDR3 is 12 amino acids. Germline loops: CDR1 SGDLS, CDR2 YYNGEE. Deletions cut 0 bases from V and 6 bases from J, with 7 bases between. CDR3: CASSVGEGEQYF. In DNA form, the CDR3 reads TGTGCCAGCAGCGTAGGAGAGGGCGAGCAGTACTTC.

The CDR3 here is CASSPLAIAGVFYNEQFF. For the CDR3, the DNA is TGTGCCAGTAGTCCCTTAGCGATAGCGGGAGTCTTCTACAATGAGCAGTTCTTC. The J gene is TRBJ2-1, the V gene TRBV19; 9 bases agree with TRBD2. V was pared by 5 bases and J by 3 bases, with 14 bases of the junction left unmatched. The germline V gene encodes CDR1 LNHDA and CDR2 SQIVND (reference sequence). CDR3 length: 18 residues.

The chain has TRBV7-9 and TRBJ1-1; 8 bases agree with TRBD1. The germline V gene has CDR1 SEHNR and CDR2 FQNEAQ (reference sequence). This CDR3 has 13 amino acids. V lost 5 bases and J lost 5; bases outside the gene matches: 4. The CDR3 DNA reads TGTGCCAGCAGCCCGTGGACAGGGACTGAAGCTTTCTTT. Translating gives CASSPWTGTEAFF.

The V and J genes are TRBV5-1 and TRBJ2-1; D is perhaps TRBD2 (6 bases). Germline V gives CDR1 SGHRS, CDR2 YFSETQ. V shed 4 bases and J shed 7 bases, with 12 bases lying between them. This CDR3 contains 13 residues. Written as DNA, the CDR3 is TGCGCCAGCAGCCCCCGGGACTTGAATGAGCAGTTCTTC. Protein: CASSPRDLNEQFF.

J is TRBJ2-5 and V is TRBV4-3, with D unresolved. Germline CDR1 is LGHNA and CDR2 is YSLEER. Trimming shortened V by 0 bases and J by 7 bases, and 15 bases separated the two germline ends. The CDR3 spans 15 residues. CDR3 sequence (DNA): TGCGCCAGCAGCCAAGACCGTTATAGCTTATGGACCCAGTACTTC. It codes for CASSQDRYSLWTQYF.

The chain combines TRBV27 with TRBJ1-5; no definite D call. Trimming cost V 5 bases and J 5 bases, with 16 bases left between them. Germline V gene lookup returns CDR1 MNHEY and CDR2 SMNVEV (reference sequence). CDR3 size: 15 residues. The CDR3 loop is CASSPRPSPYQPQHF. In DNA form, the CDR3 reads TGTGCCAGCAGTCCAAGACCTAGCCCCTATCAGCCCCAGCATTTT.

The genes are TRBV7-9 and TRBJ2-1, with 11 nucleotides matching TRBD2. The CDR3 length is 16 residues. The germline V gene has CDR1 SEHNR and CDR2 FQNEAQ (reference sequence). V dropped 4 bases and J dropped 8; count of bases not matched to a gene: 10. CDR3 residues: CASSSRLAGPFDEQFF. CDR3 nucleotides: TGTGCCAGCAGCTCGAGACTAGCGGGACCGTTCGATGAGCAGTTCTTC.

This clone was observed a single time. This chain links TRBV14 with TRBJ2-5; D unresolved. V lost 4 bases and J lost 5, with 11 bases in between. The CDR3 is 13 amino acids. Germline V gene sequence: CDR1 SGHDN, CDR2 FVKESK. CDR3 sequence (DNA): TGTGCCAGCAGCCCCGGAGTTGTTGAGACCCAGTACTTC. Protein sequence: CASSPGVVETQYF.

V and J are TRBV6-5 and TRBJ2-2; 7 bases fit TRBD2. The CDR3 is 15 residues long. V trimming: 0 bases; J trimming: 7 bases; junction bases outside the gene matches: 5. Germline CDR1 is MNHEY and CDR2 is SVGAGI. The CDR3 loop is CASSYSASGSGELFF. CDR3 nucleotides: TGTGCCAGCAGTTACTCTGCTAGCGGTAGCGGGGAGCTGTTTTTT.

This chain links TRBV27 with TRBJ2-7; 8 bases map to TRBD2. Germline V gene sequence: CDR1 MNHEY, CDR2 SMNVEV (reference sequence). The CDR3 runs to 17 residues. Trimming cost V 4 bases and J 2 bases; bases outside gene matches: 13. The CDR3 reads CASSSRLAGRTPYEQYF. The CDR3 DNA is TGTGCCAGCAGTTCGAGGTTAGCGGGAAGGACCCCCTACGAGCAGTACTTC.

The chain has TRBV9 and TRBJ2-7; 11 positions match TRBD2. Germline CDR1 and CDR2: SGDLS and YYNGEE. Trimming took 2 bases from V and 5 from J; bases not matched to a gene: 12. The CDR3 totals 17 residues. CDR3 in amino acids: CASSVHPNVAGGDEQYF. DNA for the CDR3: TGTGCCAGCAGCGTCCACCCAAATGTAGCGGGAGGGGACGAGCAGTACTTC.

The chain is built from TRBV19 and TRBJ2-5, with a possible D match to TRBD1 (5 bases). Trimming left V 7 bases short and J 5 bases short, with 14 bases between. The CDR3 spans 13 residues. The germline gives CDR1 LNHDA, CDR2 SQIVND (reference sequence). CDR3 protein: CASKDSWGETQYF. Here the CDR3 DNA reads TGTGCCAGTAAAGACAGTTGGGGCGAGACCCAGTACTTC.

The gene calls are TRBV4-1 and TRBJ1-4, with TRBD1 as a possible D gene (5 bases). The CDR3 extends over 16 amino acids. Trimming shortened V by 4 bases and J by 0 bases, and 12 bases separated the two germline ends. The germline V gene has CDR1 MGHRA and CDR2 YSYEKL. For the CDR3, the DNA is TGCGCCAGCAGCCTGGGGCAGAAGACAACTAATGAAAAACTGTTTTTT. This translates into CASSLGQKTTNEKLFF.